Listed below are T cell receptor beta chains from one sample, sequenced in a study of T-cell memory formation after mild COVID-19. TCRdb recomputed calls from the 5' RACE reads with MiXCR, one row per CDR3 protein. Here the sample spans over 150,000 distinct CDR3 sequences, over 20% being singletons. The material sequenced was PBMCs or a T cell subset sorted from them (not recorded which). All receptors come from an adult woman who had mild COVID-19 (a few samples of this study predate the infection). Cell type and time point are not known. CDR3s include the opening cysteine and the closing phenylalanine or tryptophan. The D gene is left open where the match is weak. Clone size is given for some rows only: seen once, a few or many times, or a class if the clone is expanded.

TRBV14	once	16	NA	TRBJ1-2	TGTGCCAGCAGCCCGAGGGGACCATCCAGAAGAGATGGCTACACCTTC	CASSPRGPSRRDGYTF
TRBV20-1	NA	12	NA	TRBJ2-7	TGCAGTGCTAGGACTAGATTGAGCGAGCAGTACTTC	CSARTRLSEQYF
TRBV9	few	19	TRBD2	TRBJ2-3	TGTGCCAGCAGCGGCCTCGGGACTAGCGAAAAACCTAGCACAGATACGCAGTATTTT	CASSGLGTSEKPSTDTQYF
TRBV12-3/TRBV12-4	NA	10	NA	TRBJ2-7	TGTGCCAGCAGCGGACAGCCCCAGTACTTC	CASSGQPQYF
TRBV13	few	16	TRBD2	TRBJ2-1	TGTGCCAGCAGCTTGCGGACTAGCGGGGGTGACAATGAGCAGTTCTTC	CASSLRTSGGDNEQFF
TRBV29-1	NA	13	NA	TRBJ2-7	TGCAGCGTCGCGCGGACAGAGTCCTACGAGCAGTACTTC	CSVARTESYEQYF
TRBV6-6	few	14	NA	TRBJ1-1	TGTGCCAGCAGACTACAGGGAACGAACACTGAAGCTTTCTTT	CASRLQGTNTEAFF
TRBV7-6	few	16	TRBD2	TRBJ2-3	TGTGCCAGCAGCTTTATAGCGGGAGGGCCCACAGATACGCAGTATTTT	CASSFIAGGPTDTQYF
TRBV5-1	NA	13	TRBD1	TRBJ2-7	TGCGCCAGCAGCTGGACAGGGGGCTACGAGCAGTACTTC	CASSWTGGYEQYF
TRBV5-4	NA	15	TRBD1	TRBJ2-5	TGTGCCAGCAGCCCGGACAGGGATGGTGAAGAGACCCAGTACTTC	CASSPDRDGEETQYF
TRBV9	few	15	NA	TRBJ2-5	TGTGCCAGCAGCGTCGGGGGCGCGAGAGATGAGACCCAGTACTTC	CASSVGGARDETQYF
TRBV18	few	16	NA	TRBJ2-1	TGTGCCAGCTCACCGACTGAGCGGAAACAATACAATGAGCAGTTCTTC	CASSPTERKQYNEQFF
TRBV27	NA	15	NA	TRBJ2-2	TGTGCCAGCAGTTTAGGATCGGGGCCCACCGGGGAGCTGTTTTTT	CASSLGSGPTGELFF
TRBV9	NA	18	TRBD1	TRBJ1-2	TGTGCCAGCAGCGCGGGGCCGGGACAGGGGCCCTTCAAGAATGGCTACACCTTC	CASSAGPGQGPFKNGYTF
TRBV4-1	few	16	NA	TRBJ1-5	TGCGCCAGCAGCCTTGGGGGGACCGGGCGCAATCAGCCCCAGCATTTT	CASSLGGTGRNQPQHF
TRBV30	NA	12	TRBD1	TRBJ2-4	TGTGCCTGCGGGGACAGTAGGAACATTCAGTACTTC	CACGDSRNIQYF
TRBV12-3/TRBV12-4	NA	16	TRBD1	TRBJ1-2	TGTGCCAGCAGTCCTATCGGACAGGGTGGGAACTATGGCTACACCTTC	CASSPIGQGGNYGYTF
TRBV9	few	17	TRBD2	TRBJ2-1	TGTGCCAGCAGCGTAGTGTCGGGACTAGCGGGGTCGAATGAGCAGTTCTTC	CASSVVSGLAGSNEQFF
TRBV7-9	NA	15	TRBD2	TRBJ2-1	TGTGCCAGCAGCCCCGGGAGGGCCCCCCTCAATGAGCAGTTCTTC	CASSPGRAPLNEQFF
TRBV5-1	few	19	TRBD2	TRBJ2-7	TGCGCCAGCAGCTTGGGATGGCTAGCGGGAGTTTCTAGCTCCTACGAGCAGTACTTC	CASSLGWLAGVSSSYEQYF
TRBV27	few	15	NA	TRBJ2-2	TGTGCCAGCAGCCCCTGGACAAGGGGAACCGGGGAGCTGTTTTTT	CASSPWTRGTGELFF
TRBV6-2/TRBV6-3	few	14	TRBD2	TRBJ2-1	TGTGCCAGCAGTTATGTGGCGGGGGACAATGAGCAGTTCTTC	CASSYVAGDNEQFF
TRBV6-5	few	17	NA	TRBJ1-6	TGTGCCAGCAGTTACGTCGCACCTTACAGCGGGAATTCACCCCTCCACTTT	CASSYVAPYSGNSPLHF
TRBV19	NA	16	TRBD1	TRBJ2-7	TGTGCCAGTAGTACAACACCCGACAGGGCCTCCTACGAGCAGTACTTC	CASSTTPDRASYEQYF
TRBV7-9	few	14	NA	TRBJ2-2	TGTGCCAGCAGCTCCCCAGGGGACACCGGGGAGCTGTTTTTT	CASSSPGDTGELFF
TRBV24-1	NA	16	NA	TRBJ2-1	TGTGCCACCAGTGATTTGGCGGAGGGGGCCTACAATGAGCAGTTCTTC	CATSDLAEGAYNEQFF
TRBV7-9	NA	14	NA	TRBJ2-3	TGTGCCAGCAGCTTAGTCTTGGACCCAGATACGCAGTATTTT	CASSLVLDPDTQYF
TRBV6-5	NA	16	TRBD1	TRBJ2-1	TGTGCCAGCAGTTACTTAGGGACAGTGGCCTACAATGAGCAGTTCTTC	CASSYLGTVAYNEQFF
TRBV5-6	NA	16	NA	TRBJ2-2	TGTGCCAGCAGCCCCGACTCCCAGAGGGTCACCGGGGAGCTGTTTTTT	CASSPDSQRVTGELFF
TRBV20-1	few	14	NA	TRBJ1-1	TGCAGTGCTAGACCCCGCGGGAGGGGTACTGAAGCTTTCTTT	CSARPRGRGTEAFF
TRBV7-9	many	12	NA	TRBJ2-7	TGTGCCAGCAGCTTAGGGGCCTACGAGCAGTACTTC	CASSLGAYEQYF
TRBV12-3/TRBV12-4	NA	12	NA	TRBJ2-7	TGTGCCAGCAGCCCAACGAACTACGAGCAGTACTTC	CASSPTNYEQYF
TRBV18	NA	16	NA	TRBJ2-5	TGTGCCAGCTCACCACCGATCGGTCAGGGTGGGGAGACCCAGTACTTC	CASSPPIGQGGETQYF
TRBV5-1	NA	16	TRBD2	TRBJ2-7	TGCGCCAGCAGCTTGGTGGTAGCGGGAGAACCAGGCGAGCAGTACTTC	CASSLVVAGEPGEQYF
TRBV24-1	NA	14	NA	TRBJ2-2	TGTGCCACCAGTGATTTGCGGGGATCCGGGGAGCTGTTTTTT	CATSDLRGSGELFF
TRBV13	NA	15	NA	TRBJ2-5	TGTGCCAGCAGCTTGGGGGGAGGCTTGGCAGAGACCCAGTACTTC	CASSLGGGLAETQYF
TRBV5-1	NA	13	NA	TRBJ1-2	TGCGCCAGCAGCTTGGAAGAGGAGGATGGCTACACCTTC	CASSLEEEDGYTF
TRBV7-9	few	16	TRBD1	TRBJ1-2	TGTGCCAGCAGCCCTCGGGACAGGGGGCAAAACTATGGCTACACCTTC	CASSPRDRGQNYGYTF
TRBV5-6	few	16	TRBD2	TRBJ2-3	TGTGCCAGCAGCTTGCGGACTAGTATAGGGAAAGATACGCAGTATTTT	CASSLRTSIGKDTQYF
TRBV12-3/TRBV12-4	few	13	NA	TRBJ1-2	TGTGCCAGCAGCGTCGATACTTACTATGGCTACACCTTC	CASSVDTYYGYTF
TRBV6-1	NA	14	TRBD1	TRBJ1-5	TGTGCCAGCAGCTTGGACAGGGGAACTCAGCCCCAGCATTTT	CASSLDRGTQPQHF
TRBV7-6	NA	16	TRBD1	TRBJ2-1	TGTGCCAGCAGCTTATCCGGACAGGGACGTAACAATGAGCAGTTCTTC	CASSLSGQGRNNEQFF
TRBV20-1	few	15	TRBD2	TRBJ2-7	TGCAGTGCTAGCGGCCTAGCGGGGGTTTCCTACGAGCAGTACTTC	CSASGLAGVSYEQYF
TRBV20-1	few	14	TRBD2	TRBJ2-5	TGCAGTGCCTCTAAGGGCGGGAGGCGAGAGACCCAGTACTTC	CSASKGGRRETQYF
TRBV13	NA	16	TRBD2	TRBJ2-7	TGTGCCAGCAGCTCACCAACGACTAGCCCCACTGGGGAGCAGTACTTC	CASSSPTTSPTGEQYF
TRBV28	NA	13	NA	TRBJ2-7	TGTGCCAGCAGTCCAACTACATCCTACGAGCAGTACTTC	CASSPTTSYEQYF
TRBV5-3	NA	13	NA	TRBJ1-1	TGTGCCAGAAGCTTGGCAGGGAGGACTGAAGCTTTCTTT	CARSLAGRTEAFF
TRBV7-9	few	14	NA	TRBJ1-4	TGTGCCAGCAGCGGCGGGAGCGGGGATGAAAAACTGTTTTTT	CASSGGSGDEKLFF
TRBV15	few	13	TRBD2	TRBJ2-1	TGTGCCACCAGCAGAGATGTTCGGGGGGAGGAGTTCTTC	CATSRDVRGEEFF
TRBV5-5	many	13	NA	TRBJ2-1	TGTGCCAGCAGCTGGGATGTGGCCAATGAGCAGTTCTTC	CASSWDVANEQFF
TRBV7-9	NA	15	NA	TRBJ1-2	TGTGCCAGCAGCTTAGAGGGAGCTGGGGGCTATGGCTACACCTTC	CASSLEGAGGYGYTF
TRBV12-3/TRBV12-4	few	20	TRBD2	TRBJ2-1	TGTGCCAGCAATTATCCCAGGGCGGGAGGGCCTTCACGACCCTACAATGAGCAGTTCTTC	CASNYPRAGGPSRPYNEQFF
TRBV7-9	NA	16	TRBD2	TRBJ2-7	TGTGCCAGCAGCTCACCGACTAGCGGGTCCTATTACGAGCAGTACTTC	CASSSPTSGSYYEQYF
TRBV24-1	few	14	NA	TRBJ1-5	TGTGCCACCAGTGATACAGGTTCCAATCAGCCCCAGCATTTT	CATSDTGSNQPQHF
TRBV24-1	few	19	TRBD1	TRBJ2-2	TGTGCCACCAGTGATTTCAACACCCCGGGACAGGCCTCCACCGGGGAGCTGTTTTTT	CATSDFNTPGQASTGELFF
TRBV3-1	few	15	TRBD1	TRBJ1-4	TGTGCCAGCAGCCAAGAAGGGGGACAGGGAACAGGACTGTTTTTT	CASSQEGGQGTGLFF
TRBV28	few	13	TRBD2	TRBJ2-5	TGTGCCAGCAGTCCGGGGGGGAAGGAGACCCAGTACTTC	CASSPGGKETQYF
TRBV4-1	NA	14	TRBD1	TRBJ1-2	TGCGCCAGCAGCCTGAGACAGGGCCCAAGAGGCTACACCTTC	CASSLRQGPRGYTF
TRBV13	NA	15	NA	TRBJ1-1	TGTGCCAGCAGCTCTAACTTTGGGGGGAACACTGAAGCTTTCTTT	CASSSNFGGNTEAFF
TRBV24-1	NA	16	TRBD2	TRBJ2-1	TGTGCCACCAGTGACCCCACTAGCGAGTCCTACAATGAGCAGTTCTTC	CATSDPTSESYNEQFF